The rows below give T cell receptor beta chains drawn from one sample of a study of blood T cell repertoires in COVID-19. Sequencing was performed with immunoSEQ multiplex PCR; in TCRdb, only in-frame clones are kept and a portion is missing. The sample includes around 130,000 clones, approximately 85% of them seen just once. Sequencing was carried out using peripheral blood. These receptors were taken from an elderly woman with acute or convalescent COVID-19. Each CDR3 is given with its conserved first and last residue. Each record gives: D gene, clone size, V gene, J gene, CDR3 protein, CDR3 DNA. The D gene is left open where the match is weak. Only part of the rows carry a size: once, few, many, or a class if the clone is expanded.

NA	NA	TRBV7-9	TRBJ1-2	CASSLVSSSYGYTF	TGTGCCAGCAGCTTAGTTTCGTCCTCCTATGGCTACACCTTC
TRBD1	NA	TRBV18	TRBJ1-1	CASSRTPAGQGNFF	TGTGCCAGCTCACGTACCCCGGCGGGACAGGGAAATTTCTTT
TRBD1	NA	TRBV28	TRBJ2-3	CASSLPGTDLTDTQYF	TGTGCCAGCAGTTTACCCGGGACAGACCTCACAGATACGCAGTATTTT
TRBD1	NA	TRBV28	TRBJ2-1	CASSPDRGAPSYNEQFF	TGTGCCAGCAGTCCGGACAGGGGCGCACCCTCCTACAATGAGCAGTTCTTC
TRBD1	once	TRBV30	TRBJ1-1	CAWSPQGAWTEAFF	TGTGCCTGGAGTCCTCAGGGGGCTTGGACTGAAGCTTTCTTT
NA	many	TRBV7-9	TRBJ1-1	CASSFSGAGDQEAFF	TGTGCCAGCAGCTTCTCGGGAGCAGGCGATCAAGAAGCTTTCTTT
TRBD2	few	TRBV11-2	TRBJ2-1	CASSPPLAGDNEQFF	TGTGCCAGCAGCCCCCCTCTAGCGGGAGACAATGAGCAGTTCTTC
NA	few	TRBV19	TRBJ1-6	CASSFDRTSYNSPLHF	TGTGCCAGTAGCTTCGACAGGACCTCCTATAATTCACCCCTCCACTTT
NA	few	TRBV6-6	TRBJ1-1	CASAPGIAGNEAFF	TGTGCCAGCGCCCCCGGCATAGCGGGGAATGAAGCTTTCTTT
TRBD1	few	TRBV28	TRBJ1-3	CASSRDRSSGNTIYF	TGTGCCAGCAGTCGGGACAGGAGCTCTGGAAACACCATATATTTT
NA	NA	TRBV7-8	TRBJ1-4	CASSLGWYGLDRRDEKLFF	TGTGCCAGCAGCTTAGGTTGGTACGGGTTGGACAGAAGAGATGAAAAACTGTTTTTT
NA	NA	TRBV7-9	TRBJ2-7	CASSSPGGGVGQYF	TGTGCCAGCAGCTCCCCTGGAGGGGGCGTAGGGCAGTACTTC
TRBD2	NA	TRBV10-2	TRBJ2-5	CASSPREQETQYF	TGCGCCAGCAGTCCGCGGGAGCAAGAGACCCAGTACTTC
NA	NA	TRBV7-2	TRBJ1-2	CASSTGFYGYTF	TGTGCCAGCAGTACAGGGTTCTATGGCTACACCTTC
TRBD1	few	TRBV7-9	TRBJ1-5	CASSFYGQGSNQPQHF	TGTGCCAGCAGCTTTTATGGACAGGGGAGCAATCAGCCCCAGCATTTT
NA	once	TRBV28	TRBJ1-1	CASSPLLWGGEAFF	TGTGCCAGCAGTCCTTTACTGTGGGGGGGGGAAGCTTTCTTT
NA	NA	TRBV7-8	TRBJ2-3	CASSLERLADTQYF	TGTGCCAGCAGCTTAGAGCGGCTAGCCGATACGCAGTATTTT
TRBD1	NA	TRBV6-5	TRBJ2-2	CASSNGQGTGELFF	TGTGCCAGCAGTAACGGACAGGGGACCGGGGAGCTGTTTTTT
TRBD1	NA	TRBV29-1	TRBJ1-1	CSGSEGTDTEAFF	TGCAGCGGTTCGGAAGGGACAGACACTGAAGCTTTCTTT
NA	NA	TRBV19	TRBJ1-6	CASRSTEYNSPLHF	TGTGCCAGTAGGTCGACTGAGTATAATTCACCCCTCCACTTT
NA	NA	TRBV11-2	TRBJ1-2	CASSPVGGPSSCTF	TGTGCCAGCAGCCCAGTGGGAGGCCCCTCAAGTTGCACCTTC
NA	NA	TRBV3-1/TRBV3-2	TRBJ1-4	CASTLGTRGEKLFF	TGTGCCAGCACCCTTGGCACTCGGGGTGAAAAACTGTTTTTT
TRBD2	NA	TRBV6-5	TRBJ2-2	CASRVVTSGVGELFF	TGTGCCAGCCGGGTCGTCACTAGCGGGGTAGGGGAGCTGTTTTTT
TRBD1	NA	TRBV10-2	TRBJ1-2	CASSGLTGVYGYTF	TGCGCCAGCAGTGGACTGACAGGGGTCTATGGCTACACCTTC